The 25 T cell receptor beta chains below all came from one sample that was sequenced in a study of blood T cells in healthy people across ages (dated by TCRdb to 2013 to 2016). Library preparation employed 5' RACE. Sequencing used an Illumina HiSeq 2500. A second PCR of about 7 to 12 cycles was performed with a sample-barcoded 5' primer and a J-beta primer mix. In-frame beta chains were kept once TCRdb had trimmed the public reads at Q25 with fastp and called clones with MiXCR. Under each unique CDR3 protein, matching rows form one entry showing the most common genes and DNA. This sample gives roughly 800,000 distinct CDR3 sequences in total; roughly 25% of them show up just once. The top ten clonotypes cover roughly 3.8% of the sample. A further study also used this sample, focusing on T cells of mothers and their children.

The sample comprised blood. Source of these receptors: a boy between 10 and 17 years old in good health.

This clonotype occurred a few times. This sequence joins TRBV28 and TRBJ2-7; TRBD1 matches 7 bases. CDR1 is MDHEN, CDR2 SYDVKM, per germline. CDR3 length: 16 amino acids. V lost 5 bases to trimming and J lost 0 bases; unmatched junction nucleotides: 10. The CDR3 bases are TGTGCCAGCAGTGCCATCATAGGACAGGTCTCCTACGAGCAGTACTTC. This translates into CASSAIIGQVSYEQYF.

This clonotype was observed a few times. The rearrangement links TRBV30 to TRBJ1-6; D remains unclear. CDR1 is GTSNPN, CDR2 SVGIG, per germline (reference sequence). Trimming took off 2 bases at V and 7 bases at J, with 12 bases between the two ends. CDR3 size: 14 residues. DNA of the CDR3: TGTGCCTGGAGTCGGTCTCGATTCAATTCACCCCTCCACTTT. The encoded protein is CAWSRSRFNSPLHF. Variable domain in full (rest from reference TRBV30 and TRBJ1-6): SQTIHQWPATLVQPVGSPLSLECTVEGTSNPNLYWYRQAAGRGLQLLFYSVGIGQISSEVPQNLSASRPQDRQFILSSKKLLLSDSGFYLCAWSRSRFNSPLHFGNGTRLTVT.

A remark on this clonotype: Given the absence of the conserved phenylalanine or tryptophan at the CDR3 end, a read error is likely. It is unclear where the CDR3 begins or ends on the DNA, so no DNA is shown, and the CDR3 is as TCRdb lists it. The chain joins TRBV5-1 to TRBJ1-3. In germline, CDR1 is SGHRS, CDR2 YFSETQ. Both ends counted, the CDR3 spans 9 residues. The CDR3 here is CASSQSTAI.

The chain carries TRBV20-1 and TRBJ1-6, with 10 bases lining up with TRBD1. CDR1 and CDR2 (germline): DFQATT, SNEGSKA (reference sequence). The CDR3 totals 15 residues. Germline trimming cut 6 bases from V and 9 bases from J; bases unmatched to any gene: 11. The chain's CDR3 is CSATKGTGDSSPLHF. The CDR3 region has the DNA TGCAGTGCGACAAAGGGGACAGGGGATAGTTCACCCCTCCACTTT.

This chain's CDR3 is CASSLSSGYGYTF. DNA of the CDR3: TGTGCCAGCAGTTTATCTTCGGGCTATGGCTACACCTTC. This chain joins TRBV27 and TRBJ1-2; D is uncertain. The ends were cut back, 0 bases at V and 4 bases at J, with 6 bases in the middle. CDR3 length: 13 amino acids. CDR1 MNHEY and CDR2 SMNVEV come from the germline V gene (reference sequence).

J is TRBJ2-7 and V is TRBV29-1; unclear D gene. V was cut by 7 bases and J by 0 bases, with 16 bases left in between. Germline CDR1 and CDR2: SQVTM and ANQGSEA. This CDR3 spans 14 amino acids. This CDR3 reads CSAWSDSSSYEQYF. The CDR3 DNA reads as TGCAGCGCCTGGTCCGATTCGAGCTCCTACGAGCAGTACTTC.

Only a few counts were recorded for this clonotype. CDR3 bases: TGTGCCAGCAGCCCCCGGACAGGGGCCACCGGGGAGCTGTTTTTT. Protein product: CASSPRTGATGELFF. V gene TRBV5-5 combines with J gene TRBJ2-2; 9 bases agree with TRBD1. Germline V CDR1 and CDR2: SGHKS, YYEKEE (reference sequence). CDR3 size: 15 residues. J was trimmed by 4 bases and V by 4 bases; bases with no gene match: 5.

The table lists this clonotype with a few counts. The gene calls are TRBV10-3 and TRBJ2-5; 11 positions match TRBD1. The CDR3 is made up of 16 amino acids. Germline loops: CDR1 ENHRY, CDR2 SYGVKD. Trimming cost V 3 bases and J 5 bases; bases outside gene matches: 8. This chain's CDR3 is CAISDSGTGGWETQYF. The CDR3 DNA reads TGTGCCATCAGTGACTCCGGGACAGGGGGTTGGGAGACCCAGTACTTC.

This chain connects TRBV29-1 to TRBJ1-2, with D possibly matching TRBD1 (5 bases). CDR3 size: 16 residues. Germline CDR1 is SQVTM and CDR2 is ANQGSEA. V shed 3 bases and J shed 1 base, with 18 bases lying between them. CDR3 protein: CSVEYWGEAGNYGYTF. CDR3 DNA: TGCAGCGTTGAGTATTGGGGCGAGGCGGGTAACTATGGCTACACCTTC.

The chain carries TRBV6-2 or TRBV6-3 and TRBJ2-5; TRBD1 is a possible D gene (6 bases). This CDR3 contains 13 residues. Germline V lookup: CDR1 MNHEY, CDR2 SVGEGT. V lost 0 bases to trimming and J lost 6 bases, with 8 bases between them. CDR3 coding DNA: TGTGCCAGCAGTTACTCAGGGGGTCAGACCCAGTACTTC. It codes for CASSYSGGQTQYF.

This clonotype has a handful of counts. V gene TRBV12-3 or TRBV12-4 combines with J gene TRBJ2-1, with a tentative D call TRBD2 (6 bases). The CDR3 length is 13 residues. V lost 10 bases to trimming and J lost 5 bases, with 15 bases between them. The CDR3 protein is CATRDWAHNEQFF. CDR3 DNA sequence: TGTGCCACTCGGGACTGGGCACACAATGAGCAGTTCTTC.

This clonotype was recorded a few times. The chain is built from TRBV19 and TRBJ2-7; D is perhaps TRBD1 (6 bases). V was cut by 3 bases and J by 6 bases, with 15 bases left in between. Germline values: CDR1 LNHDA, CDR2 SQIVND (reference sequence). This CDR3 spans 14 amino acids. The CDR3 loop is CASSMAAGVSEQYF. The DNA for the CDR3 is TGTGCCAGTAGTATGGCCGCAGGGGTCAGCGAGCAGTACTTC.

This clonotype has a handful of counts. The CDR3 sequence: CASSPRTEAYEQYF. CDR3 bases: TGTGCCAGCAGCCCCCGGACTGAAGCCTACGAGCAGTACTTC. The V and J genes are TRBV7-9 and TRBJ2-7, with D perhaps TRBD2 (5 bases). CDR3 length equals 14 residues. The germline V gene encodes CDR1 SEHNR and CDR2 FQNEAQ (reference sequence). The ends were cut back, 5 bases at V and 2 bases at J, with 13 bases in the middle.

CDR3 nucleotide sequence: TGTGCCAGCAGCTTGAGTGGGCCCCTGTTTAGCAATCAGCCCCAGCATTTT. It specifies CASSLSGPLFSNQPQHF. The chain combines TRBV7-2 with TRBJ1-5, with no clear D. The CDR3 spans 17 residues. Germline CDR1 reads SGHTA; CDR2 reads FQGNSA. V lost 3 bases to trimming and J lost 0 bases, with 15 bases between them.

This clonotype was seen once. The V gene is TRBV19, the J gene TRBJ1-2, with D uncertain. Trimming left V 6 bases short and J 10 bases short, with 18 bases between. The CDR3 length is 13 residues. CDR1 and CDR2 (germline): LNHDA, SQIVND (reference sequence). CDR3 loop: CASSPRLNIDYTF. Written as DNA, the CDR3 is TGTGCCAGTAGCCCTCGATTGAACATAGACTACACCTTC.

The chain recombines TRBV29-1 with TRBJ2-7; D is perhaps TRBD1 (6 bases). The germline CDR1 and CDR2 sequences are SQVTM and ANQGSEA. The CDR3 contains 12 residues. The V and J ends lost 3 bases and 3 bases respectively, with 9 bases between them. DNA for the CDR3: TGCAGCGTTGATGGCAGGGGCTACGAGCAGTACTTC. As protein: CSVDGRGYEQYF.

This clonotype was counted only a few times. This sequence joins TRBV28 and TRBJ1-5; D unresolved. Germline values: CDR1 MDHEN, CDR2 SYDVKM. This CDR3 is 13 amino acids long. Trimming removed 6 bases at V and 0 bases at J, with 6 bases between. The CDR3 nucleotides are TGTGCCAGCAGGACGGCTAGCAATCAGCCCCAGCATTTT. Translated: CASRTASNQPQHF. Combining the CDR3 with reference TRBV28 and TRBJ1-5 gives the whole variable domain DVKVTQSSRYLVKRTGEKVFLECVQDMDHENMFWYRQDPGLGLRLIYFSYDVKMKEKGDIPEGYSVSREKKERFSLILESASTNQTSMYLCASRTASNQPQHFGDGTRLSIL.

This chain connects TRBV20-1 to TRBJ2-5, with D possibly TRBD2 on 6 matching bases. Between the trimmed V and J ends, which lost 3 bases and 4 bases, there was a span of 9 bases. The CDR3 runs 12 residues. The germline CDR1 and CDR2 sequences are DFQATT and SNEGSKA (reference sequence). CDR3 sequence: CSASTSTETQYF. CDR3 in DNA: TGCAGTGCTAGCACTAGCACAGAGACCCAGTACTTC.

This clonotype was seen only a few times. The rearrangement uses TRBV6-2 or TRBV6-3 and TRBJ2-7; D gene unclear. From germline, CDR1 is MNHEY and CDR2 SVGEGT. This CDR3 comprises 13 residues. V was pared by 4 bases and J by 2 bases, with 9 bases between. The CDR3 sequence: CASSSFRTYEQYF. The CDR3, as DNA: TGTGCCAGCAGTTCGTTCCGGACCTACGAGCAGTACTTC.

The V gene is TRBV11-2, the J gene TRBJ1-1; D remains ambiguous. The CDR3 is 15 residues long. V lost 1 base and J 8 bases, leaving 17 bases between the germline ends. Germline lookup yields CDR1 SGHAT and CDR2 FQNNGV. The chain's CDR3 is CASSLGSRNMTEAFF. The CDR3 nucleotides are TGTGCCAGCAGCTTAGGGAGCAGGAATATGACCGAAGCTTTCTTT.

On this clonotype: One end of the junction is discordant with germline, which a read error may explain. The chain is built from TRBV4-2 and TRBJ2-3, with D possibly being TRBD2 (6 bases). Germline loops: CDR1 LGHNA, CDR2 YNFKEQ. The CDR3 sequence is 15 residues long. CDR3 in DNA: TGTGTCAGCTCCTCCCTTAGCGGAACCACAGATACGCAGTATTTT. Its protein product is CVSSSLSGTTDTQYF.

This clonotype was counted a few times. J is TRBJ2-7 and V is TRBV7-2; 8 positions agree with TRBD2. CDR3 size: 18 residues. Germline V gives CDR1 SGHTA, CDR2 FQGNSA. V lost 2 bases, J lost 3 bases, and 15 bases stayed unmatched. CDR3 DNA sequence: TGTGCCAGCAGCTTATTTCCAGCGGGAGAGACGAGACACTACGAGCAGTACTTC. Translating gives CASSLFPAGETRHYEQYF.

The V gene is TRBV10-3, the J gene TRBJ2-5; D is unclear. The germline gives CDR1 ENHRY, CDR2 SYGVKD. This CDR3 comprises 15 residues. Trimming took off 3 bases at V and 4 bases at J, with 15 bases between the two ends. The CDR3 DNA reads TGTGCCATCAGTGATGAGCGAAAGGGCGGAGAGACCCAGTACTTC. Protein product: CAISDERKGGETQYF.

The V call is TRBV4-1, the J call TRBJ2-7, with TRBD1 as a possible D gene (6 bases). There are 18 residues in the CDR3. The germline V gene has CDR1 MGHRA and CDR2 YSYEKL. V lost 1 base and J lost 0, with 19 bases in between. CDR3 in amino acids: CASSQGQTAGDISYEQYF. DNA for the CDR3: TGCGCCAGCAGCCAAGGGCAGACGGCAGGGGACATCTCCTACGAGCAGTACTTC.

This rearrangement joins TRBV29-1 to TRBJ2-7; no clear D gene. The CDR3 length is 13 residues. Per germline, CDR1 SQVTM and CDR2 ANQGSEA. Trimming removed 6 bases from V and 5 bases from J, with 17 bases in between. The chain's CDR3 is CSVGSGSLDEQYF. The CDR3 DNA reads TGCAGCGTCGGATCCGGGTCGCTCGACGAGCAGTACTTC.